A single sample gave rise to the 21 T cell receptor beta chains below, sequenced in a study of PD-1 blockade in classical Hodgkin lymphoma (dated by TCRdb to 2019 to 2021). The time point label, read with the paper, signifies: newly diagnosed, previously untreated cHL patient sample. Library creation used the immunoSEQ multiplex PCR assay. TCRdb holds this immuneACCESS table with in-frame rearrangements only. Some clones are missing; in checked studies, unresolved V genes explain under half, and the rest has no known cause. The sample table lists about 25,000 clones, 94% of them with a count of one. The ten largest make up approximately 4% of the sample. Sequencing input: peripheral blood mononuclear cells (PBMCs). These receptors came from a human donor with classical Hodgkin lymphoma.

This rearrangement joins TRBV7-2 to TRBJ2-7; tentatively, D is TRBD2 (7 bases). CDR3 length equals 15 residues. Trimming shortened V by 5 bases and J by 2 bases, and 16 bases separated the two germline ends. Germline V gene sequence: CDR1 SGHTA, CDR2 FQGNSA. This CDR3 is CASSNRGAVAYEQYF. CDR3 sequence (DNA): TGTGCCAGCAGCAATCGGGGGGCGGTCGCCTACGAGCAGTACTTC.

The rearrangement joins TRBV7-8 to TRBJ2-7, with TRBD2 identical over 7 bases. J lost 4 bases, V lost 5 bases, and 11 bases had no gene match. From germline, CDR1 is SGHVS and CDR2 FQNEAQ. This CDR3 region has 15 residues. For the CDR3, the DNA is TGTGCCAGCAGCCCCGGTCTAGCGGTTGTATACGAGCAGTACTTC. Its protein is CASSPGLAVVYEQYF.

This sequence joins TRBV11-2 and TRBJ1-1, with 10 positions matching TRBD1. Trimming took 1 base from V and 3 from J; bases not matched to a gene: 5. Per germline, CDR1 SGHAT and CDR2 FQNNGV. The length of the CDR3 is 16 residues. CDR3 bases: TGTGCCAGCAGCTTAGGGGGACAGGGGAGAGACACTGAAGCTTTCTTT. This translates into CASSLGGQGRDTEAFF.

The chain recombines TRBV9 with TRBJ1-4; D may be TRBD1 (5 bases). V was trimmed by 3 bases and J by 7 bases, leaving 16 bases between them. This CDR3 contains 15 residues. The germline gives CDR1 SGDLS, CDR2 YYNGEE. CDR3 bases: TGTGCCAGCAGCGAACAGGTCGGGGTTGGTGAAAAACTGTTTTTT. As protein: CASSEQVGVGEKLFF.

V and J are TRBV19 and TRBJ1-4; TRBD1 matches 7 bases. Germline CDR1 is LNHDA and CDR2 is SQIVND (reference sequence). This CDR3 has 15 residues. V shed 4 bases and J 7 bases; nucleotides not matched to a gene: 9. This CDR3 reads CASSTGTGVTEKLFF. CDR3 nucleotide sequence: TGTGCCAGTAGTACGGGCACAGGGGTTACTGAAAAACTGTTTTTT.

The genes are TRBV11-3 and TRBJ2-7, with 7 positions matching TRBD2. The CDR3 loop spans 15 amino acids. V gave up 0 bases and J gave up 0 bases; unmatched junction bases: 2. The germline V gene encodes CDR1 SGHNT and CDR2 YENEEA. The CDR3 coding sequence is TGTGCCAGCAGCTTAGATCCGGGGGGCTCCTACGAGCAGTACTTC. It specifies CASSLDPGGSYEQYF.

This clone was seen only once. This chain connects TRBV7-6 to TRBJ2-2, with a possible D match to TRBD2 (5 bases). Deletions cut 5 bases from V and 4 bases from J, with 14 bases between. This CDR3 is 15 amino acids long. Germline CDR1 SGHVS, CDR2 FNYEAQ. In DNA form, the CDR3 reads TGTGCCAGCAGCAGCGGCCCTTCGCTCACCGGGGAGCTGTTTTTT. This gives the protein CASSSGPSLTGELFF.

The chain recombines TRBV5-6 with TRBJ1-4, with 8 bases aligning to TRBD1. The CDR3 has 14 amino acids. The V segment lost 3 bases and the J segment 8 bases; nucleotides outside the gene matches: 6. CDR1 is SGHDT and CDR2 is YYEEEE in the germline V gene. This chain's CDR3 is CASSSGQGGEKLFF. In DNA form, the CDR3 reads TGTGCCAGCAGCTCAGGACAGGGCGGAGAAAAACTGTTTTTT. Full variable domain (missing parts from reference TRBV5-6 and TRBJ1-4): DAGVTQSPTHLIKTRGQQVTLRCSPKSGHDTVSWYQQALGQGPQFIFQYYEEEERQRGNFPDRFSGHQFPNYSSELNVNALLLGDSALYLCASSSGQGGEKLFFGSGTQLSVL.

This clone came up a few times. The chain carries TRBV19 and TRBJ1-5; tentatively, D is TRBD1 (5 bases). The germline V gene encodes CDR1 LNHDA and CDR2 SQIVND (reference sequence). V gave up 2 bases and J gave up 4 bases, with 12 bases separating them. The CDR3 runs 15 residues. Here the CDR3 DNA reads TGTGCCAGTAGTATAAGGGTGAACAGGAATCAGCCCCAGCATTTT. Translating it yields CASSIRVNRNQPQHF.

J is TRBJ1-6 and V is TRBV25-1; D is ambiguous. The V end lost 5 bases, the J end lost 13 bases, and 9 bases lay between the germline ends. This CDR3 region has 11 residues. In germline, CDR1 is MGHDK, CDR2 SYGVNS. The CDR3 DNA follows: TGTGCCAGCAGTTTTGGAAGTCCCCTCCACTTT. It specifies CASSFGSPLHF.

This clone showed up just once. The chain is built from TRBV2 and TRBJ1-5; D perhaps matches TRBD1 (5 bases). V was clipped by 3 bases and J by 5 bases, with 8 bases between them. The CDR3 is 13 amino acids. The germline gives CDR1 SNHLY, CDR2 FYNNEI. CDR3: CASSDPGYQPQHF. The CDR3, as DNA: TGTGCCAGCAGTGATCCAGGGTATCAGCCCCAGCATTTT. Full variable domain (outside the CDR3, taken from reference TRBV2 and TRBJ1-5): EPEVTQTPSHQVTQMGQEVILRCVPISNHLYFYWYRQILGQKVEFLVSFYNNEISEKSEIFDDQFSVERPDGSNFTLKIRSTKLEDSAMYFCASSDPGYQPQHFGDGTRLSIL.

The V and J genes are TRBV2 and TRBJ1-1; D is perhaps TRBD1 (5 bases). Looked up from germline, CDR1 is SNHLY and CDR2 is FYNNEI. V was cut by 8 bases and J by 0 bases, with 13 bases left in between. The CDR3 is 14 residues long. CDR3 DNA sequence: TGTGCCAGCCTCCCGGGGGGGATGAACACTGAAGCTTTCTTT. Its protein is CASLPGGMNTEAFF.

This chain links TRBV30 with TRBJ2-7; 9 bases match TRBD1. J was trimmed by 3 bases and V by 5 bases; bases with no gene match: 8. The CDR3 is made up of 14 amino acids. Germline V gene sequence: CDR1 GTSNPN, CDR2 SVGIG (reference sequence). In DNA, the CDR3 is TGTGCCTGGGCGACCGGGACAGGGCACTACGAGCAGTACTTC. Translating it yields CAWATGTGHYEQYF.

This sequence joins TRBV19 and TRBJ1-2; the D is unclear. V gave up 6 bases and J gave up 3 bases, with 26 bases separating them. CDR1 is LNHDA, CDR2 SQIVND, per germline (reference sequence). The CDR3 extends over 18 amino acids. The CDR3 bases are TGTGCCAGTAGACCGACATACGGGGAGGCCCACGGGCACTATGGCTACACCTTC. This encodes CASRPTYGEAHGHYGYTF.

CDR3 nucleotide sequence: TGCAGCGTTGAAAACCCCCATAACAGGAACACCGGGGAGCTGTTTTTT. The encoded protein is CSVENPHNRNTGELFF. The rearrangement uses TRBV29-1 and TRBJ2-2; no clear D gene. The CDR3 loop spans 16 amino acids. The germline V and J ends were trimmed by 2 bases and 1 base, with 14 bases remaining between them. In germline, CDR1 is SQVTM, CDR2 ANQGSEA.

The chain joins TRBV28 to TRBJ2-7; 8 bases align to TRBD1. Germline values: CDR1 MDHEN, CDR2 SYDVKM. This CDR3 is 11 amino acids long. J gave up 3 bases and V 8 bases, and 0 bases lay outside the gene matches. The CDR3 DNA reads TGTGCCAGCGGACAGGGCTACGAGCAGTACTTC. Protein product: CASGQGYEQYF.

The chain employs TRBV9 and TRBJ2-1; 8 nucleotides align to TRBD2. This CDR3 spans 15 amino acids. Germline V gene lookup returns CDR1 SGDLS and CDR2 YYNGEE. The V gene end was trimmed by 4 bases and the J gene end by 7 bases; junction bases not matched to a gene: 10. The CDR3 coding sequence is TGTGCCAGCAGCCCCCGGGATAGCGGGACGAATGAGCAGTTCTTC. Translation gives CASSPRDSGTNEQFF.

V gene TRBV6-5 combines with J gene TRBJ2-3; D uncertain. V was trimmed by 4 bases and J by 4 bases, leaving 6 bases between them. The CDR3 spans 12 residues. Germline CDR1 and CDR2: MNHEY and SVGAGI. This CDR3 reads CASSSSPDTQYF. The CDR3 bases are TGTGCCAGCAGTTCCTCTCCAGATACGCAGTATTTT.

The chain employs TRBV7-8 and TRBJ1-1, with a possible D match to TRBD1 (5 bases). V shed 1 base and J shed 3 bases, with 15 bases lying between them. The CDR3 runs to 16 residues. Looked up from germline, CDR1 is SGHVS and CDR2 is FQNEAQ. The CDR3 sequence is CASSLVGRGWDTEAFF. The DNA for the CDR3 is TGTGCCAGCAGCTTAGTGGGGCGGGGATGGGACACTGAAGCTTTCTTT.

The chain has TRBV5-8 and TRBJ2-2; D ambiguous. The CDR3 loop spans 15 amino acids. Trimming stripped 1 base from V and 1 base from J, with 8 bases between. Germline lookup yields CDR1 SGHTS and CDR2 YDEGEE. CDR3 nucleotides: TGTGCCAGCAGCTTGCATAGGATGAACACCGGGGAGCTGTTTTTT. This codes for CASSLHRMNTGELFF.

This rearrangement joins TRBV7-9 to TRBJ1-1; 9 positions agree with TRBD1. There are 14 residues in the CDR3. V shed 6 bases and J 1 base; nucleotides not matched to a gene: 3. In germline, CDR1 is SEHNR, CDR2 FQNEAQ (reference sequence). CDR3 in amino acids: CASRNRGQNTEAFF. The DNA for the CDR3 is TGTGCCAGCAGGAACAGGGGGCAGAACACTGAAGCTTTCTTT.